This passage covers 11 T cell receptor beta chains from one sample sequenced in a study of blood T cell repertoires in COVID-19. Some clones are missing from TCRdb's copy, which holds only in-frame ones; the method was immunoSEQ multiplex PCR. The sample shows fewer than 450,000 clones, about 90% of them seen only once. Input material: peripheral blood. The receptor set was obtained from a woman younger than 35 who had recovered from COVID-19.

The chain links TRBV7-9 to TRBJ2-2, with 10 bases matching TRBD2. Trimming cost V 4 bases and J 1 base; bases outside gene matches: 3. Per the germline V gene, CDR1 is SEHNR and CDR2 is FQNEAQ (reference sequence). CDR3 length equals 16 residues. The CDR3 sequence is CASSSSSGRNTGELFF. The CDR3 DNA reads TGTGCCAGCAGCTCCTCTAGCGGGAGGAACACCGGGGAGCTGTTTTTT.

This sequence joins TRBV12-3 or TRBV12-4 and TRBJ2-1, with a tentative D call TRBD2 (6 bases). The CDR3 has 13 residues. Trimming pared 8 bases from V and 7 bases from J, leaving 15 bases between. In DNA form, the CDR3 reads TGTGCCAGCGGGAGCGGGTTCGGGAATGAGCAGTTCTTC. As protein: CASGSGFGNEQFF.

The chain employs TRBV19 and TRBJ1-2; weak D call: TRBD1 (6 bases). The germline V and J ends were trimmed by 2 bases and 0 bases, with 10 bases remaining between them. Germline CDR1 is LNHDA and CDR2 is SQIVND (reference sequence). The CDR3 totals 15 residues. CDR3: CASSINGQPNYGYTF. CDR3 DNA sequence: TGTGCCAGTAGTATAAACGGACAGCCTAACTATGGCTACACCTTC.

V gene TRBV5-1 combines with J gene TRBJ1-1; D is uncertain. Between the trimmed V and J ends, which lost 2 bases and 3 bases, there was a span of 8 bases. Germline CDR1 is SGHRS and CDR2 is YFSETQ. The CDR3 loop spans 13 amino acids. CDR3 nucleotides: TGCGCCAGCAGCTTTGGAGGGTACACTGAAGCTTTCTTT. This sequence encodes CASSFGGYTEAFF. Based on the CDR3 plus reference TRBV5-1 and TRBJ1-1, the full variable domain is KAGVTQTPRYLIKTRGQQVTLSCSPISGHRSVSWYQQTPGQGLQFLFEYFSETQRNKGNFPGRFSGRQFSNSRSEMNVSTLELGDSALYLCASSFGGYTEAFFGQGTRLTVV.

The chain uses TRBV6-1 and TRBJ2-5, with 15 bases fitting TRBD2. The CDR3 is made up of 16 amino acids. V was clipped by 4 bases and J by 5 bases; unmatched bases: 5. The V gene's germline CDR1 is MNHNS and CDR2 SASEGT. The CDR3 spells CASSGGLAGGLETQYF. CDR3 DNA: TGTGCCAGCAGTGGGGGACTAGCGGGAGGCCTGGAGACCCAGTACTTC.

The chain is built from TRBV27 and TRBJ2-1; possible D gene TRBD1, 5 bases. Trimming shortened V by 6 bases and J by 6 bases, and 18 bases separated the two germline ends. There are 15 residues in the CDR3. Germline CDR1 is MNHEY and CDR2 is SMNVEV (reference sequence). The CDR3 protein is CASSYDPWGGNEQFF. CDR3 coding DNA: TGTGCCAGCAGCTACGACCCCTGGGGCGGCAATGAGCAGTTCTTC.

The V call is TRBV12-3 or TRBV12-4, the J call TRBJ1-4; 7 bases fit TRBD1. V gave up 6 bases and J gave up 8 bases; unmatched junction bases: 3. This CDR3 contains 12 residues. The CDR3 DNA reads TGTGCCAGCAGGGACAGGCGGGAAAAACTGTTTTTT. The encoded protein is CASRDRREKLFF.

Here the CDR3 reads CASGLQTGGPSRGFEQYV. Here the CDR3 DNA reads TGTGCTAGTGGTCTGCAGACAGGGGGCCCGTCCCGGGGTTTCGAGCAGTACGTC. This chain joins TRBV12-5 and TRBJ2-7; 10 positions match TRBD1. CDR3 length: 18 amino acids. Germline V CDR1 and CDR2: LGHNT, FRNRAP. Trimming cost V 5 bases and J 6 bases; bases outside gene matches: 19.

The CDR3 loop reads CAGSRDWGSGANVLTF. In DNA, the CDR3 is TGTGCCGGGAGCCGAGACTGGGGCTCTGGGGCCAACGTCCTGACTTTC. The chain carries TRBV5-5 and TRBJ2-6; TRBD2 is a possible D gene (5 bases). The CDR3 sequence is 16 residues long. Trimming pared 10 bases from V and 0 bases from J, leaving 17 bases between. Germline V CDR1 and CDR2: SGHKS, YYEKEE (reference sequence).

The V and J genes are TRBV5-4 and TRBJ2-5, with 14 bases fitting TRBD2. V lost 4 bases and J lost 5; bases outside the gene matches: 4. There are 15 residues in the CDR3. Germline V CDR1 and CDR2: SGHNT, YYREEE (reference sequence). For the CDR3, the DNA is TGTGCCAGCAGCCTCCGACTAGCGGGAGGGGAGACCCAGTACTTC. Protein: CASSLRLAGGETQYF.

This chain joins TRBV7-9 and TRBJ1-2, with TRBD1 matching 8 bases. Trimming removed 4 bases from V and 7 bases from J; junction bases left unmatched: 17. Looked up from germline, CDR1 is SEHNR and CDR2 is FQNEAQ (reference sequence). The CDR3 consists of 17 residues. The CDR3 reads CASSSTSPGQGMSGYTF. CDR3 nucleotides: TGTGCCAGCAGCTCTACCTCCCCAGGACAGGGAATGAGTGGCTACACCTTC.